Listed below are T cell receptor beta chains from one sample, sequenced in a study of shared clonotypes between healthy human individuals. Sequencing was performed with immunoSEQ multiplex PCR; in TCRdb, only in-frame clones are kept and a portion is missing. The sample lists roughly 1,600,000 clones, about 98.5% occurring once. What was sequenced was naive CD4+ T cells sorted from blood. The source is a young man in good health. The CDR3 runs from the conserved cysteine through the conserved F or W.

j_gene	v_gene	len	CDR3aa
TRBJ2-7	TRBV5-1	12	CASSYEFYEQYF
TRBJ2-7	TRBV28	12	CASSMGLSEQYF
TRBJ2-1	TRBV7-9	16	CASSRQGGSLTNEQFF
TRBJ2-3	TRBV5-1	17	CASSFGLLSRGTDTQYF
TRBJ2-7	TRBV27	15	CASTSIKGEYYEQYF
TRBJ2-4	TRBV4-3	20	CASSQASTGGNILAKNIQYF
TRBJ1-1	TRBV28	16	CASSLGGQARDTEAFF
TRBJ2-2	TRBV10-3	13	CAISEAGTGELFF
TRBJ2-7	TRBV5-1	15	CASSSRTSGNYEQYF
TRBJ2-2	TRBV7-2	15	CASSSSRQNTGELFF
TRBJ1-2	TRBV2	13	CASSPTGGYGYTF
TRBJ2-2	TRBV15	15	CATSKRVGTTGELFF
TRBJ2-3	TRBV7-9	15	CASLAPREGTDTQYF
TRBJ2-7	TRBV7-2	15	CASSLGGGSIWEQYF
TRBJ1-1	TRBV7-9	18	CASSLARSGTPMNTEAFF
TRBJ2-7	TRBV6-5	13	CASTTQGIREQYF
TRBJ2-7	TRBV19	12	CASSGHRDEQYF
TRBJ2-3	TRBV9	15	CASSVVSGVTDTQYF
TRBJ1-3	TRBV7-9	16	CASSLVGGYSGNTIYF
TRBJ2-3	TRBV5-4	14	CASSLEGGGDTQYF
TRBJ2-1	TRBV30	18	CAWSVRGQGYFSYNEQFF
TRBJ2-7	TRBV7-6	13	CASSLGKSYEQYF
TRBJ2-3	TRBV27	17	CASSLSADRPSTDTQYF
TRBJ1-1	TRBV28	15	CASSLQDRGGGEAFF
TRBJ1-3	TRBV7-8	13	CASSLSSGNTIYF
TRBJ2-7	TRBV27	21	CASREGGWRVISGSRSYEQYF
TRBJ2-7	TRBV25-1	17	CASSESEVGDFRYEQYF
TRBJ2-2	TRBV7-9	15	CASSWTSGKAGELFF
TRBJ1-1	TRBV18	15	CASSPQTTADTEAFF
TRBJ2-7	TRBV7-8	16	CASSLSSTSADYEQYF
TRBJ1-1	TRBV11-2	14	CASSLADQNTEAFF
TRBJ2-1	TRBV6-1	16	CASSDRGKSSYNEQFF
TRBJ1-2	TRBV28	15	CASYTGGMSKRGYTF
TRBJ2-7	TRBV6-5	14	CASSSGQGNYEQYF
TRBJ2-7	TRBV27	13	CATTGTYGYEQYF